These 27 T cell receptor beta chains came from one sample sequenced in a study of multiple sclerosis patients with progressive multifocal leukoencephalopathy. Stated time point: about 13 months of natalizumab therapy. Sequenced by immunoSEQ multiplex PCR; TCRdb stores in-frame clones only, minus some. The sample shows 20,000 to 25,000 clones, approximately 90% of them seen only once. This sample comprised PBMCs, obtained from a patient treated with natalizumab. These receptors were taken from a man between 25 and 39 years old with multiple sclerosis.

In its sample, this clone was seen once. The chain uses TRBV11-3 and TRBJ1-4, with no clear D. The CDR3 sequence is 11 residues long. Germline CDR1 SGHNT, CDR2 YENEEA. Deletions cut 6 bases from V and 7 bases from J, with 6 bases between. The CDR3 DNA sequence: TGTGCCAGCAGGAGAGGTGAAAAACTGTTTTTT. Translating it yields CASRRGEKLFF.

The chain uses TRBV5-4 and TRBJ2-5; D is ambiguous. The closer fit of TRBJ2-7 to the DNA end suggests the J call may be wrong. This CDR3 region has 14 residues. The V gene's germline CDR1 is SGHNT and CDR2 YYREEE (reference sequence). The CDR3 region has the DNA TGTGCCAGCAGCCCAACTCCGGACCAATACGAGCAGTACTTC. Its protein product is CASSPTPDQYEQYF.

The chain couples TRBV7-8 to TRBJ2-5; the D gene is possibly TRBD2 (6 bases). Germline V gene sequence: CDR1 SGHVS, CDR2 FQNEAQ. The CDR3 has 13 amino acids. The V end lost 7 bases, the J end lost 5 bases, and 14 bases lay between the germline ends. The CDR3: CASMRSGVETQYF. The DNA of the CDR3 is TGTGCCAGCATGCGGTCGGGGGTCGAGACCCAGTACTTC.

J is TRBJ1-5 and V is TRBV21-1; the DNA was not used to check the table's D call, TRBD1. TRBV21-1 is flagged as a pseudogene. The CDR3 is made up of 12 amino acids. The CDR3 region is CASSTGQQPQHF. CDR3 coding DNA: TGTGCCAGCAGCACCGGACAGCAGCCCCAGCATTTT.

The chain combines TRBV27 with TRBJ2-5; 7 bases match TRBD1. The trim removed 6 bases at V and 0 bases at J, leaving 4 bases unmatched. Germline V gives CDR1 MNHEY, CDR2 SMNVEV (reference sequence). The CDR3 is made up of 14 amino acids. In DNA, the CDR3 is TGTGCCAGCAGCCAGACAGGGAACCAAGAGACCCAGTACTTC. The encoded protein is CASSQTGNQETQYF.

This clone was observed a single time. The chain links TRBV4-3 to TRBJ2-3; D may match TRBD1 or TRBD2 (5 bases each). This CDR3 has 14 residues. CDR1 is LGHNA and CDR2 is YSLEER in the germline V gene. V was trimmed by 4 bases and J by 6 bases, leaving 14 bases between them. The CDR3 here is CASSPGLGEDTQYF. CDR3 nucleotide sequence: TGCGCCAGCAGCCCCGGTTTGGGGGAGGATACGCAGTATTTT.

The DNA of the CDR3 is TGTGCCAGCTCACGCCCACCTTCGCAGGGGGCGAAAGAAAAACTGTTTTTT. Amino acids: CASSRPPSQGAKEKLFF. The chain uses TRBV18 and TRBJ1-4, with 8 bases lining up with TRBD1. J lost 8 bases, V lost 4 bases, and 15 bases had no gene match. The CDR3 is made up of 17 amino acids. The germline V gene has CDR1 KGHSH and CDR2 LQKENI.

This clone is a singleton in its sample. The rearrangement uses TRBV9 and TRBJ1-5; D gene unclear. V lost 2 bases to trimming and J lost 6 bases, with 9 bases between them. CDR1 SGDLS and CDR2 YYNGEE come from the germline V gene. The CDR3 is 13 amino acids. The CDR3 sequence is CASSVGGFQPQHF. The DNA for the CDR3 is TGTGCCAGCAGCGTGGGAGGGTTTCAGCCCCAGCATTTT. Full variable domain (remainder filled in from reference TRBV9 and TRBJ1-5): DSGVTQTPKHLITATGQRVTLRCSPRSGDLSVYWYQQSLDQGLQFLIQYYNGEERAKGNILERFSAQQFPDLHSELNLSSLELGDSALYFCASSVGGFQPQHFGDGTRLSIL.

V and J are TRBV29-1 and TRBJ1-1; a weak D match, TRBD1 (5 bases). The V end was cut by 4 bases, the J end by 4 bases, with 10 bases between. The CDR3 is made up of 12 amino acids. CDR1 is SQVTM and CDR2 is ANQGSEA in the germline V gene. The CDR3 here is CSVGDWGTEAFF. CDR3 DNA: TGCAGCGTTGGGGACTGGGGCACTGAAGCTTTCTTT.

This clone came up a few times. The chain combines TRBV9 with TRBJ2-7; 10 bases line up with TRBD2. Germline V gives CDR1 SGDLS, CDR2 YYNGEE. This CDR3 has 14 residues. The V gene end was trimmed by 3 bases and the J gene end by 9 bases; junction bases not matched to a gene: 9. This CDR3 is CASSEGHQREGQYF. The CDR3 DNA sequence: TGTGCCAGCAGCGAGGGACACCAGCGGGAGGGGCAGTACTTC.

The chain links TRBV6-5 to TRBJ1-2; 7 bases align to TRBD1. CDR3 length: 15 amino acids. Germline values: CDR1 MNHEY, CDR2 SVGAGI. J was trimmed by 6 bases and V by 6 bases; bases with no gene match: 13. In DNA form, the CDR3 reads TGTGCCAGCAGGACCTATGACAGGGTTTTAGATGGCTACACCTTC. This codes for CASRTYDRVLDGYTF.

This clone was picked up one time. J is TRBJ2-1 and V is TRBV4-1; the match to TRBD2 covers 14 bases. CDR1 and CDR2 (germline): MGHRA, YSYEKL. CDR3 length equals 16 residues. V was clipped by 2 bases and J by 8 bases; unmatched bases: 5. The DNA of the CDR3 is TGCGCCAGCAGCCAACCGACTAGCGGGAGGGCCTATGAGCAGTTCTTC. Amino acids: CASSQPTSGRAYEQFF.

The chain has TRBV5-4 and TRBJ2-2; 7 positions agree with TRBD1. The CDR3 spans 14 residues. Trimming at V came to 5 bases and at J to 5 bases, leaving 6 bases not matched to a gene. Looked up from germline, CDR1 is SGHNT and CDR2 is YYREEE (reference sequence). The CDR3 protein is CASRLQGRTGELFF. The CDR3, as DNA: TGTGCCAGCAGGTTACAGGGGCGGACCGGGGAGCTGTTTTTT. Looking up the rest from reference TRBV5-4 and TRBJ2-2 gives the full variable domain: ETGVTQSPTHLIKTRGQQVTLRCSSQSGHNTVSWYQQALGQGPQFIFQYYREEENGRGNFPPRFSGLQFPNYSSELNVNALELDDSALYLCASRLQGRTGELFFGEGSRLTVL.

The V call is TRBV20-1, the J call TRBJ1-4; D is possibly TRBD1 (5 bases). In germline, CDR1 is DFQATT, CDR2 SNEGSKA (reference sequence). Trimming removed 2 bases at V and 10 bases at J, with 8 bases between. The CDR3 spans 11 residues. CDR3 loop: CSARLRGKLFF. CDR3 nucleotide sequence: TGCAGTGCTAGACTTAGGGGAAAACTGTTTTTT.

CDR3 sequence: CATSRERNEQFF. CDR3 bases: TGTGCCACCAGCAGAGAGAGGAATGAGCAGTTCTTC. The V and J genes are TRBV15 and TRBJ2-1; no clear D. The CDR3 length is 12 residues. Trimming took off 0 bases at V and 7 bases at J, with 4 bases between the two ends. CDR1 is LNHNV and CDR2 is YYDKDF in the germline V gene (reference sequence).

The chain couples TRBV7-8 to TRBJ2-2; TRBD1 matches at 9 bases. CDR1 is SGHVS and CDR2 is FQNEAQ in the germline V gene. Unmatched junction bases numbered 8, after V lost 4 bases and J lost 5 bases. CDR3 length equals 16 residues. In DNA form, the CDR3 reads TGTGCCAGCAGCTCCCGACAGGGGGTCATTACCGGGGAGCTGTTTTTT. Translation gives CASSSRQGVITGELFF.

This clone was seen a single time. The chain links TRBV10-3 to TRBJ2-5; 8 bases map to TRBD2. The CDR3 sequence is 13 residues long. Germline V gene sequence: CDR1 ENHRY, CDR2 SYGVKD. Trimming removed 10 bases from V and 5 bases from J; junction bases left unmatched: 9. This CDR3 is CANQAGAGETQYF. The CDR3, as DNA: TGTGCCAACCAAGCGGGAGCAGGGGAGACCCAGTACTTC.

The V call is TRBV7-2, the J call TRBJ1-2; D not resolved. This CDR3 has 13 amino acids. V was cut by 5 bases and J by 11 bases, with 18 bases left in between. Germline CDR1 and CDR2: SGHTA and FQGNSA. CDR3 loop: CASSPLGGRSYTF. DNA of the CDR3: TGTGCCAGCAGCCCCCTGGGAGGCCGTTCGTACACCTTC. Combining the CDR3 with reference TRBV7-2 and TRBJ1-2 gives the whole variable domain GAGVSQSPSNKVTEKGKDVELRCDPISGHTALYWYRQSLGQGLEFLIYFQGNSAPDKSGLPSDRFSAERTGGSVSTLTIQRTQQEDSAVYLCASSPLGGRSYTFGSGTRLTVV.

The rearrangement joins TRBV5-1 to TRBJ2-3, with 16 positions matching TRBD2. V dropped 0 bases and J dropped 0; count of bases not matched to a gene: 1. Germline CDR1 SGHRS, CDR2 YFSETQ. The CDR3 is 18 residues long. The CDR3 sequence: CASSLVGLAGGSTDTQYF. The CDR3 region has the DNA TGCGCCAGCAGCTTGGTGGGACTAGCGGGAGGGAGCACAGATACGCAGTATTTT.

This chain links TRBV19 with TRBJ2-7; TRBD1 aligns across 10 bases. The V gene's germline CDR1 is LNHDA and CDR2 SQIVND (reference sequence). V was clipped by 7 bases and J by 6 bases; unmatched bases: 9. This CDR3 region has 14 residues. This CDR3 reads CASTPGTGVGEQYF. The CDR3 DNA follows: TGTGCCAGTACACCCGGGACAGGGGTAGGCGAGCAGTACTTC.

Worth noting for this clone: Other nucleotide sequences in the sample specify the same CDR3. The CDR3 reads CASSPGAWGANVLTF. CDR3 bases: TGTGCCAGCAGTCCAGGGGCTTGGGGGGCCAACGTCCTGACTTTC. This chain uses TRBV7-9 with TRBJ2-6; D is perhaps TRBD1 (6 bases). Germline-derived CDR1 and CDR2 are SEHNR and FQNEAQ (reference sequence). The CDR3 contains 15 residues. V was cut by 6 bases and J by 4 bases, with 13 bases left in between.

This clone was seen only once. This rearrangement joins TRBV11-3 to TRBJ1-1; D remains unclear. The CDR3 totals 16 residues. With 0 bases removed from V and 0 bases from J, the gap between germline ends came to 11 bases. Germline lookup yields CDR1 SGHNT and CDR2 YENEEA. CDR3 amino acids: CASSLEGGSMNTEAFF. In nucleotides, the CDR3 is TGTGCCAGCAGCTTAGAAGGCGGCTCCATGAACACTGAAGCTTTCTTT.

This clone has just a few counts. The V gene is TRBV13, the J gene TRBJ1-1; the match to TRBD1 covers 9 bases. This CDR3 has 15 residues. V shed 5 bases, J shed 1 base, and the junction held 5 bases outside the gene matches. Germline V lookup: CDR1 PRHDT, CDR2 FYEKMQ (reference sequence). The CDR3 loop is CASSPSDRGNTEAFF. DNA for the CDR3: TGTGCCAGCAGCCCGTCGGACAGGGGGAACACTGAAGCTTTCTTT.

The chain has TRBV7-2 and TRBJ2-7, with a weak D call TRBD1 (6 bases). This CDR3 has 13 amino acids. Trimming cost V 6 bases and J 5 bases, with 14 bases left between them. Germline lookup yields CDR1 SGHTA and CDR2 FQGNSA. CDR3 sequence reads: CASREQGFHEQYF. CDR3 DNA sequence: TGTGCCAGCAGGGAACAGGGTTTCCACGAGCAGTACTTC.

The chain has TRBV19 and TRBJ1-1; D is ambiguous. Trimming pared 3 bases from V and 0 bases from J, leaving 14 bases between. Per the germline V gene, CDR1 is LNHDA and CDR2 is SQIVND (reference sequence). This CDR3 is 16 amino acids long. CDR3 coding DNA: TGTGCCAGTAGTATCGGAAGGAGGGCCCTGAACACTGAAGCTTTCTTT. Residues: CASSIGRRALNTEAFF.

The CDR3 DNA is TGTGCCAGCAGCTTTGCTGGGGGCACCTACGAGCAGTACTTC. It is translated as CASSFAGGTYEQYF. The chain uses TRBV7-9 and TRBJ2-7, with a weak D call TRBD1 (6 bases). The CDR3 sequence is 14 residues long. Trimming stripped 3 bases from V and 2 bases from J, with 11 bases between. Germline CDR1 SEHNR, CDR2 FQNEAQ (reference sequence).

This chain joins TRBV27 and TRBJ2-7, with 10 bases matching TRBD1. J was trimmed by 4 bases and V by 6 bases; bases with no gene match: 6. The V gene's germline CDR1 is MNHEY and CDR2 SMNVEV (reference sequence). The CDR3 has 14 residues. The CDR3 spells CASRLTGGSYEQYV. The CDR3 nucleotides are TGTGCCAGCAGACTGACAGGGGGCTCTTACGAGCAGTACGTC.